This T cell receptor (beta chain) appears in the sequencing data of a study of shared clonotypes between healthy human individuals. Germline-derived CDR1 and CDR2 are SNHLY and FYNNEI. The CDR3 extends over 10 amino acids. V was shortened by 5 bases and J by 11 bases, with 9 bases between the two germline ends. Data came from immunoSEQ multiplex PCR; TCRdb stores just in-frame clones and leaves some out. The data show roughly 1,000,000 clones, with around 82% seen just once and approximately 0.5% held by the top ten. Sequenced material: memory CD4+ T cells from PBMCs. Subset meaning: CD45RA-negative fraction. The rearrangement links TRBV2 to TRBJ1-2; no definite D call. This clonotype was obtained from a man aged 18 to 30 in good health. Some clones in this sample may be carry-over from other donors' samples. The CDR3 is CASSLSFYTF. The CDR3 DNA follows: TGTGCCAGCAGTCTTTCTTTTTACACCTTC.